Below are 3 T cell receptor beta chains sequenced from a single sample in a study of T cell responses to AZD1222 COVID-19 vaccine. Produced via immunoSEQ multiplex PCR; TCRdb's table is partial and in-frame only. In the table there are roughly 100,000 clones, roughly 90% of which are singletons. Sequencing was performed on peripheral blood, taken on day 0 of AZD1222 vaccination. Receptors were obtained from an adult in good health.

This clone showed up just a few times. The rearrangement uses TRBV18 and TRBJ1-5, with D unresolved. The CDR3 has 15 residues. From germline, CDR1 is KGHSH and CDR2 LQKENI. Trimming removed 1 base at V and 2 bases at J, with 9 bases between. In DNA form, the CDR3 reads TGTGCCAGCTCACCACAAGGGATGGGCAATCAGCCCCAGCATTTT. It translates to CASSPQGMGNQPQHF.

This chain uses TRBV2 with TRBJ1-6; no clear D. The ends were cut back, 4 bases at V and 7 bases at J, with 17 bases in the middle. Germline loops: CDR1 SNHLY, CDR2 FYNNEI. CDR3 length: 16 amino acids. CDR3: CASSGHPGLRNSPLHF. CDR3 bases: TGTGCCAGCAGTGGCCATCCAGGACTGAGAAATTCACCCCTCCACTTT.

The CDR3 DNA reads TGTGCCAGCAGCCTCACTACTAGCGGGAGAACAGATACGCAGTATTTT. This codes for CASSLTTSGRTDTQYF. V is TRBV6-2 or TRBV6-3 and J is TRBJ2-3, with 11 bases identical to TRBD2. The germline V gene has CDR1 MNHEY and CDR2 SVGEGT. The trim removed 6 bases at V and 3 bases at J, leaving 8 bases unmatched. The CDR3 length is 16 residues.